The TCR beta chain under discussion was sequenced for a study of response to subunit inactivated influenza vaccine. Points from the study as a whole: Each seasonal influenza vaccination, the authors suggested, recruits few new T cells.

The CDR3 covers 11 residues. The V and J ends lost 5 bases and 10 bases respectively, with 12 bases between them. Germline loops: CDR1 DFQATT, CDR2 SNEGSKA (reference sequence). One entry per CDR3 protein results from TCRdb running MiXCR on the RT-PCR reads. The sample includes 450,000 to 550,000 distinct CDR3 sequences, around 25% of them seen just once. About this clonotype: Its antigen is unidentified.

The receptor was derived from a man aged 50 to 60 who received an inactivated influenza vaccine. The specimen was CD4+ T cells sorted from PBMCs, collected around 5 days after vaccination. V is TRBV20-1 and J is TRBJ2-1; D remains ambiguous. The CDR3 DNA reads TGCAGTGCTCATAGCACCCCGGAGCAGTTCTTC. It yields the protein CSAHSTPEQFF.